What follows describes a single TCR beta chain. Its antigen is still unknown. V was shortened by 0 bases and J by 2 bases, with 12 bases between the two germline ends. The CDR3 has 16 residues. CDR1 MNHEY and CDR2 SVGAGI come from the germline V gene. These data come from a study of cytomegalovirus exposure and HLA in healthy donors. General study results and limits: Earlier analysis looked at TCR beta V segments, and most were productive about 87% or about 30% of the time.

Primers for the PCR totalled 60 Vbeta and 13 Jbeta. TCRdb keeps only in-frame clones here, not all; method: immunoSEQ multiplex PCR. The data hold approximately 140,000 clones, with about 80% observed a single time. Sequenced: PBMCs. The chain links TRBV6-5 to TRBJ2-3; TRBD2 might be the D (6 bases). The receptor was derived from a male donor in good health and CMV-seropositive. CDR3 sequence reads: CASSYSYGGTTDTQYF. CDR3 nucleotide sequence: TGTGCCAGCAGTTACTCGTACGGGGGTACCACAGATACGCAGTATTTT.